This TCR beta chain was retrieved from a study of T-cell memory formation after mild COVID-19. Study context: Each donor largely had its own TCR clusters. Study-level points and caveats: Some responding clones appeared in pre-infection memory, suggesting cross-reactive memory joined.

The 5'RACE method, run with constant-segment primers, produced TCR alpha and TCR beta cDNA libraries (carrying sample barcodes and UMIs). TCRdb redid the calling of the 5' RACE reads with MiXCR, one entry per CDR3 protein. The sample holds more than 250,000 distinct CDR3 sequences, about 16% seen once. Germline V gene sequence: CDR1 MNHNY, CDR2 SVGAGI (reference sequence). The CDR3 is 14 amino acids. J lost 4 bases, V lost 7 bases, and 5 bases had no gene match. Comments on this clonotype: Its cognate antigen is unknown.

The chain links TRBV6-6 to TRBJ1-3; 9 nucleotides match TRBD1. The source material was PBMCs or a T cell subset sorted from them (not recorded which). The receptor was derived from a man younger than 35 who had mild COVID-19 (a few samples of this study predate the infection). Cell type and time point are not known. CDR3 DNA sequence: TGTGCCAGCACGAAAACAGGGGGCGGAAACACCATATATTTT. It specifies CASTKTGGGNTIYF.